The 8 T cell receptor beta chains below all came from one sample that was sequenced in a study of post-analysis software for immune sequencing data. Unique molecular identifiers were present in the TCR beta cDNA libraries. TCRdb re-called the PCR reads with MiXCR, one entry per CDR3 protein. The sample includes hundreds of thousands of distinct CDR3 sequences, 25% to 30% seen only once; the top ten take more than 0.45%. Antigens of these TCRs are unknown. Study-wide results and caveats: TRBV segments more frequent in patients than in controls numbered roughly 5 and included TRBV5-6, TRBV5-1 and TRBV20-1.

The sample comprised blood. These receptors originate from a girl between 10 and 17 years old with multiple sclerosis.

This chain links TRBV19 with TRBJ2-6; D is unresolved. V lost 3 bases and J 0 bases, leaving 12 bases between the germline ends. The germline V gene encodes CDR1 LNHDA and CDR2 SQIVND (reference sequence). This CDR3 has 17 residues. The CDR3 protein is CASSMSTSSSGANVLTF. The CDR3 DNA is TGTGCCAGTAGTATGTCTACCAGTAGCTCTGGGGCCAACGTCCTGACTTTC.

CDR3 in amino acids: CASSNQRLAGDTQYF. CDR3 nucleotide sequence: TGTGCCAGCAGTAACCAAAGACTAGCTGGAGATACGCAGTATTTT. V gene TRBV6-6 combines with J gene TRBJ2-3; 7 bases map to TRBD2. The CDR3 covers 15 residues. CDR1 is MNHNY and CDR2 is SVGAGI in the germline V gene (reference sequence). The V gene end was trimmed by 5 bases and the J gene end by 5 bases; junction bases not matched to a gene: 10.

V usage is TRBV7-9 and J usage is TRBJ1-2; D gene uncertain. Germline CDR1 is SEHNR and CDR2 is FQNEAQ (reference sequence). Trimming left V 0 bases short and J 4 bases short, with 15 bases between. The CDR3 runs to 16 residues. For the CDR3, the DNA is TGTGCCAGCAGCTTAGCCCCACTTTATCGAGGCTATGGCTACACCTTC. Its translation is CASSLAPLYRGYGYTF. Looking up the rest from reference TRBV7-9 and TRBJ1-2 gives the full variable domain: DTGVSQNPRHKITKRGQNVTFRCDPISEHNRLYWYRQTLGQGPEFLTYFQNEAQLEKSRLLSDRFSAERPKGSFSTLEIQRTEQGDSAMYLCASSLAPLYRGYGYTFGSGTRLTVV.

The J gene is TRBJ2-3, the V gene TRBV7-2; 8 bases line up with TRBD2. J was trimmed by 6 bases and V by 4 bases; bases with no gene match: 6. Per the germline V gene, CDR1 is SGHTA and CDR2 is FQGNSA. This CDR3 is built from 14 residues. CDR3 region: CASSCSGTSDTQYF. The CDR3 DNA reads TGTGCCAGCAGCTGTAGCGGGACATCTGATACGCAGTATTTT.

This clonotype was observed at least ten times. The genes are TRBV5-1 and TRBJ2-1; 9 bases agree with TRBD1. After removal of 5 bases from V and 7 bases from J, the junction contained 1 base not matched to a gene. Germline V gene lookup returns CDR1 SGHRS and CDR2 YFSETQ. CDR3 length equals 12 residues. The CDR3 coding sequence is TGCGCCAGCAGACAGGGGGCAAATGAGCAGTTCTTC. Translation: CASRQGANEQFF. The full variable domain, with the rest looked up from reference TRBV5-1 and TRBJ2-1, is KAGVTQTPRYLIKTRGQQVTLSCSPISGHRSVSWYQQTPGQGLQFLFEYFSETQRNKGNFPGRFSGRQFSNSRSEMNVSTLELGDSALYLCASRQGANEQFFGPGTRLTVL.

The V call is TRBV11-2, the J call TRBJ2-3, with D unclear. The CDR3 covers 14 residues. CDR1 and CDR2 (germline): SGHAT, FQNNGV. Trimming removed 2 bases at V and 0 bases at J, with 6 bases between. CDR3 amino acids: CASSLMRSTDTQYF. Here the CDR3 DNA reads TGTGCCAGCAGCTTAATGCGGAGCACAGATACGCAGTATTTT.

This sequence joins TRBV7-9 and TRBJ1-1, with 10 bases lining up with TRBD1. There are 15 residues in the CDR3. J was trimmed by 3 bases and V by 1 base; bases with no gene match: 2. Germline V gene data show CDR1 as SEHNR and CDR2 as FQNEAQ (reference sequence). The CDR3, as DNA: TGTGCCAGCAGCTTAGGACAGGGGGCTGACACTGAAGCTTTCTTT. Translation gives CASSLGQGADTEAFF. The full variable domain, completed using reference TRBV7-9 and TRBJ1-1, is DTGVSQNPRHKITKRGQNVTFRCDPISEHNRLYWYRQTLGQGPEFLTYFQNEAQLEKSRLLSDRFSAERPKGSFSTLEIQRTEQGDSAMYLCASSLGQGADTEAFFGQGTRLTVV.

This clonotype has just a few counts. V and J are TRBV5-1 and TRBJ2-3, with 7 bases fitting TRBD1. This CDR3 spans 16 amino acids. V was pared by 0 bases and J by 6 bases, with 10 bases of the junction left unmatched. In germline, CDR1 is SGHRS, CDR2 YFSETQ. CDR3 residues: CASSLEGQTHVDTQYF. The CDR3 nucleotides are TGCGCCAGCAGCTTGGAGGGACAGACCCACGTCGATACGCAGTATTTT.